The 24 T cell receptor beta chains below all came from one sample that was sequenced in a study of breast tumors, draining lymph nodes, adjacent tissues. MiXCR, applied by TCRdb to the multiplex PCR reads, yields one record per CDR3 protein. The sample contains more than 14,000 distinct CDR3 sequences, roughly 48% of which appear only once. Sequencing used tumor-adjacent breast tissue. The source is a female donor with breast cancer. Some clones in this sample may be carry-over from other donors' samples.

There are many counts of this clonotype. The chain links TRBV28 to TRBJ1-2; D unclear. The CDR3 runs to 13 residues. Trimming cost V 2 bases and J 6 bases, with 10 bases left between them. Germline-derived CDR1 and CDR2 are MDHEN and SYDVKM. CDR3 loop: CASSLTFGHGYTF. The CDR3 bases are TGTGCCAGCAGTTTAACCTTCGGGCATGGCTACACCTTC.

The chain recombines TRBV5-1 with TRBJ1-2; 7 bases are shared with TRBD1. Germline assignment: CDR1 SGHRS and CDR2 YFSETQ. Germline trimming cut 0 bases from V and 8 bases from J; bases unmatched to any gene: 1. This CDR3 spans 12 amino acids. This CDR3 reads CASSLEGGGYTF. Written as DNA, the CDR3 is TGCGCCAGCAGCTTGGAAGGGGGCGGCTACACCTTC. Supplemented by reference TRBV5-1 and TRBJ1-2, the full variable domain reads KAGVTQTPRYLIKTRGQQVTLSCSPISGHRSVSWYQQTPGQGLQFLFEYFSETQRNKGNFPGRFSGRQFSNSRSEMNVSTLELGDSALYLCASSLEGGGYTFGSGTRLTVV.

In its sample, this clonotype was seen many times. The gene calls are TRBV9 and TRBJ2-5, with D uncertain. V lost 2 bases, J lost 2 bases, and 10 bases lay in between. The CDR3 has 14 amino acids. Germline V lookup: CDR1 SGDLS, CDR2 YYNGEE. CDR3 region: CASSVYVGQETQYF. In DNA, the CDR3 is TGTGCCAGCAGCGTCTACGTGGGTCAAGAGACCCAGTACTTC.

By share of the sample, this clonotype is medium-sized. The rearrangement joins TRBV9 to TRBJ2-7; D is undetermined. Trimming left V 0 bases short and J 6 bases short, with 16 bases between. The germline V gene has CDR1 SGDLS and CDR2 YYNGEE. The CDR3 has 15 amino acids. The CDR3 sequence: CASSVGSVASGEQYF. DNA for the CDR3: TGTGCCAGCAGCGTAGGGTCGGTGGCTTCTGGCGAGCAGTACTTC. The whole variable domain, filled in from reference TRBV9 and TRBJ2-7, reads DSGVTQTPKHLITATGQRVTLRCSPRSGDLSVYWYQQSLDQGLQFLIQYYNGEERAKGNILERFSAQQFPDLHSELNLSSLELGDSALYFCASSVGSVASGEQYFGPGTRLTVT.

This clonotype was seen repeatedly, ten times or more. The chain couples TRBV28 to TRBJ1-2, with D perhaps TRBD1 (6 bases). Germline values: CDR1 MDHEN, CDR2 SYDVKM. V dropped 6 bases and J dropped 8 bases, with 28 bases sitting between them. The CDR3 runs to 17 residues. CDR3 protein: CASSGGGAGDFRGGYTF. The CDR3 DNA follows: TGTGCCAGCAGCGGGGGGGGGGCAGGGGATTTTCGTGGGGGCTACACCTTC.

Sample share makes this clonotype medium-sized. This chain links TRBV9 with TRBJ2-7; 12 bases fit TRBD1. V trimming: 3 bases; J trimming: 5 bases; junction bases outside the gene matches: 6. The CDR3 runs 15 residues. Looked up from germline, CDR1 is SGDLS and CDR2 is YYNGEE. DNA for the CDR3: TGTGCCAGCAGCGCCGGGACAGGGGGCTGGGACGAGCAGTACTTC. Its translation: CASSAGTGGWDEQYF.

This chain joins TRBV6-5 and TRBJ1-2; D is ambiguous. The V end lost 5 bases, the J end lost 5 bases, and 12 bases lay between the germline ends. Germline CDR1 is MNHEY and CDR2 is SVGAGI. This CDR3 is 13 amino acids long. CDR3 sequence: CASSKGRLYGYTF. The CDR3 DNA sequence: TGTGCCAGCAGTAAAGGACGCCTTTATGGCTACACCTTC.

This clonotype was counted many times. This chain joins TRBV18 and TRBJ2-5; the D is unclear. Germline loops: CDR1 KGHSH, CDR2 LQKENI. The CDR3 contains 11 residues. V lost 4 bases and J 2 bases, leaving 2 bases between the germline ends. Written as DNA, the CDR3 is TGTGCCAGCTCACGTCAAGAGACCCAGTACTTC. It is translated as CASSRQETQYF.

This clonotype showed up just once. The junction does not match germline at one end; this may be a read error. CDR3 amino acids: CVSSLVGQLQETQYF. In DNA, the CDR3 is TGTGTCAGCAGCTTAGTGGGACAGCTCCAAGAGACCCAGTACTTC. V usage is TRBV11-2 and J usage is TRBJ2-5; 7 bases are a match to TRBD1. This CDR3 is built from 15 residues. Germline V lookup: CDR1 SGHAT, CDR2 FQNNGV.

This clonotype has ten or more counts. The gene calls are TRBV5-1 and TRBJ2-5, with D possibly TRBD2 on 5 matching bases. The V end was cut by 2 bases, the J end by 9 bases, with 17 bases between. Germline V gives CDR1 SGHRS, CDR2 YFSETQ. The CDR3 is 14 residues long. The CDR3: CASSFGALGDAQYF. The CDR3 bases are TGCGCCAGCAGCTTCGGTGCCCTGGGAGACGCCCAGTACTTC.

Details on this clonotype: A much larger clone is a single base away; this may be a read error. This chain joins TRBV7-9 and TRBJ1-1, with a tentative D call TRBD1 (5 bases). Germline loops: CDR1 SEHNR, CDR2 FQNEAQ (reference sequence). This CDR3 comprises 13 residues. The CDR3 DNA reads TGTTCCAGCAGTCAGGGAGCGGACACTGAAGCTTTCTTT. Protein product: CSSSQGADTEAFF.

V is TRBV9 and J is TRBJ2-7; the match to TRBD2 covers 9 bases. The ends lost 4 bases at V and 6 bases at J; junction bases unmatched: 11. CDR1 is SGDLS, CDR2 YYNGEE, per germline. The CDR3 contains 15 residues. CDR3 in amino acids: CASSPSGAGGSEQYF. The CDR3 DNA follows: TGTGCCAGCAGCCCCAGTGGAGCGGGAGGTAGCGAGCAGTACTTC.

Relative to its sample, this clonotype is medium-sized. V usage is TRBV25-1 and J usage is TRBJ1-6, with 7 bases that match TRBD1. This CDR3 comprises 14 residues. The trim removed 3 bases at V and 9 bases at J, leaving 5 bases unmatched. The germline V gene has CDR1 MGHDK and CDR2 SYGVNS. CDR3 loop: CASSEDRFFSPLHF. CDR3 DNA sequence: TGTGCCAGCAGTGAGGACAGGTTTTTTTCACCCCTCCACTTT.

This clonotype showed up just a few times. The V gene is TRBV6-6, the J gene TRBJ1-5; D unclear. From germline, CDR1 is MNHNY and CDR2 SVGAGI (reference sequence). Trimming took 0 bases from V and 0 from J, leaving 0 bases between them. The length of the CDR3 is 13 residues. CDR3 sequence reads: CASSYSSNQPQHF. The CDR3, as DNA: TGTGCCAGCAGTTACTCTAGCAATCAGCCCCAGCATTTT.

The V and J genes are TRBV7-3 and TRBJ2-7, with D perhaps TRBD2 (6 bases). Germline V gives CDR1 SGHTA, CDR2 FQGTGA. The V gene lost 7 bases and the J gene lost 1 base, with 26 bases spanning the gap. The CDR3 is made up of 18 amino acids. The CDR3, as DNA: TGTGCCAGCATTCTCCGCGCCCCGGGCCCTGGAGGGTCCTACGAGCAGTACGTC. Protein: CASILRAPGPGGSYEQYV.

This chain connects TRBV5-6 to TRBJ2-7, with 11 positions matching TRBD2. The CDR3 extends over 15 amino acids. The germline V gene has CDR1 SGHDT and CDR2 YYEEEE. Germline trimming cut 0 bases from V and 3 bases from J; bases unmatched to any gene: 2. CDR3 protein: CASSLGLAGFYEQYF. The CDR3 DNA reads TGTGCCAGCAGCTTGGGACTAGCGGGATTCTACGAGCAGTACTTC.

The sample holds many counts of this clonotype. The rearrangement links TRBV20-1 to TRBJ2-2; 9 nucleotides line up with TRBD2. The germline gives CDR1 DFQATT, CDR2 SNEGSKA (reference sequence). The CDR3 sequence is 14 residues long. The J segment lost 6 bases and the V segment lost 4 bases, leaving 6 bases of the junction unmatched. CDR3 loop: CSATSGRKAGELFF. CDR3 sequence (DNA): TGCAGTGCTACAAGCGGGAGGAAGGCCGGGGAGCTGTTTTTT.

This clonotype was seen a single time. CDR3 bases: TGTGCCAGCAGCTTCGGGGGGTTTAATGAAAAACTGTTTTTT. Protein: CASSFGGFNEKLFF. This rearrangement joins TRBV7-2 to TRBJ1-4; D may be TRBD1 (5 bases). Trimming shortened V by 3 bases and J by 4 bases, and 9 bases separated the two germline ends. This CDR3 comprises 14 residues. The germline V gene encodes CDR1 SGHTA and CDR2 FQGNSA.

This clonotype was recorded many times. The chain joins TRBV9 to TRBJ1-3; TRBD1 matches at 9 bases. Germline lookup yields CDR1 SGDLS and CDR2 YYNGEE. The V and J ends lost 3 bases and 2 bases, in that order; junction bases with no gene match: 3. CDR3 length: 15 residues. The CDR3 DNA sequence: TGTGCCAGCAGCGGGCGGACAGGGGCTGGAAACACCATATATTTT. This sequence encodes CASSGRTGAGNTIYF.

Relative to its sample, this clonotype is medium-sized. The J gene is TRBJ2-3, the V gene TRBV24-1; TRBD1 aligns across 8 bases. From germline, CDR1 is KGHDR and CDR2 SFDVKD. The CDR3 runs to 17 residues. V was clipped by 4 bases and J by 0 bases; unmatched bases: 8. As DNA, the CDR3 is TGTGCCACCAGTGACCCCGGACAGGGAGGTAGCACAGATACGCAGTATTTT. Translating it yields CATSDPGQGGSTDTQYF.

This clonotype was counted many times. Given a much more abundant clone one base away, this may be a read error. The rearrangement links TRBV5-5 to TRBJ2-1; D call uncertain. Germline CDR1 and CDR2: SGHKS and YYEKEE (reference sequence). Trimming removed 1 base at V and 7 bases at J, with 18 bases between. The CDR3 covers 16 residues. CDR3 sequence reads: CASSLNSAATWNEQFF. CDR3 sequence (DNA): TGTGCCAGCAGCTTGAATTCGGCAGCCACGTGGAATGAGCAGTTCTTC.

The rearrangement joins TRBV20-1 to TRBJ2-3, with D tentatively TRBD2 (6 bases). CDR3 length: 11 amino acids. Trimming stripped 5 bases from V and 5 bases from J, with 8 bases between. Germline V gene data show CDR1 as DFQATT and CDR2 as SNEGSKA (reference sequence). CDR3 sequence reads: CSAAGKDTQYF. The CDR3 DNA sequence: TGCAGTGCTGCGGGAAAAGATACGCAGTATTTT.

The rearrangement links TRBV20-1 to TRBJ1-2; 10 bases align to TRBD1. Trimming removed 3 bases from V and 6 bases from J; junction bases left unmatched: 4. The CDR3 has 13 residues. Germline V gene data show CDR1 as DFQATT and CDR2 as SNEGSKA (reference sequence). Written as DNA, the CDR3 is TGCAGTGCTAGGGACAGGGGGTGGAATGGCTACACCTTC. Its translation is CSARDRGWNGYTF.

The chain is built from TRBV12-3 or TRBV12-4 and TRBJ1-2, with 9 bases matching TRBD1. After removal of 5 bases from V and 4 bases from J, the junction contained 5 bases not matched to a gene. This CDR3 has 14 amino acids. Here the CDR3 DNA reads TGTGCCAGCAGTCGGACAGGGGTTAGCTATGGCTACACCTTC. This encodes CASSRTGVSYGYTF.